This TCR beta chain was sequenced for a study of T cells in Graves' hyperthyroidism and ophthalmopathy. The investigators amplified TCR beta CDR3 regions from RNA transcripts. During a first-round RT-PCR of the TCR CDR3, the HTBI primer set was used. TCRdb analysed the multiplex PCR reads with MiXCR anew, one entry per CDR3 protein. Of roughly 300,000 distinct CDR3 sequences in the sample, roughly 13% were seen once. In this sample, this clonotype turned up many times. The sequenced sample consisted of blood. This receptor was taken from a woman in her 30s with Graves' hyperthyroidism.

CDR3: CANGRDSRNTEAFF. In nucleotides, the CDR3 is TGTGCCAATGGACGGGATTCTAGGAACACTGAAGCTTTCTTT. This chain uses TRBV2 with TRBJ1-1; D not resolved. The CDR3 is 14 residues long. Germline lookup yields CDR1 SNHLY and CDR2 FYNNEI. The V end lost 10 bases, the J end lost 1 base, and 16 bases lay between the germline ends.